One sample yielded the 32 T cell receptor beta chains listed below, sequenced in a study of T cell repertoires in cytomegalovirus infection. Which antigens these TCRs recognize remains unknown. TCRdb used MiXCR to reprocess the reads, holding one entry per CDR3 protein. The top ten clones hold roughly 20% of a sample with under 300,000 distinct CDR3 sequences, 20% to 25% of them seen once. Here the sequenced sample was cultured PBMCs, taken from culture after CMV antigen stimulation. The origin of the receptors is a human donor in good health (CMV status not recorded). Some clones in this sample may be carry-over from other donors' samples.

This clonotype was found many times. The chain couples TRBV7-9 to TRBJ2-5; D is unclear. Germline assignment: CDR1 SEHNR and CDR2 FQNEAQ (reference sequence). The CDR3 sequence is 15 residues long. Trimming stripped 5 bases from V and 1 base from J, with 14 bases between. In nucleotides, the CDR3 is TGTGCCAGCAGCCTCGTGACCCAAGCCCAAGAGACCCAGTACTTC. This gives the protein CASSLVTQAQETQYF. Full variable domain (rest looked up from reference TRBV7-9 and TRBJ2-5): DTGVSQNPRHKITKRGQNVTFRCDPISEHNRLYWYRQTLGQGPEFLTYFQNEAQLEKSRLLSDRFSAERPKGSFSTLEIQRTEQGDSAMYLCASSLVTQAQETQYFGPGTRLLVL.

The chain carries TRBV29-1 and TRBJ1-2; D call uncertain. Trimming took off 6 bases at V and 7 bases at J, with 3 bases between the two ends. The CDR3 loop spans 8 amino acids. The V gene's germline CDR1 is SQVTM and CDR2 ANQGSEA. CDR3 sequence: CSVPGYTF. Here the CDR3 DNA reads TGCAGCGTGCCTGGCTACACCTTC. Based on the CDR3 plus reference TRBV29-1 and TRBJ1-2, the full variable domain is SAVISQKPSRDICQRGTSLTIQCQVDSQVTMMFWYRQQPGQSLTLIATANQGSEATYESGFVIDKFPISRPNLTFSTLTVSNMSPEDSSIYLCSVPGYTFGSGTRLTVV.

This clonotype was seen ten or more times. The CDR3 reads CASSQRQTTDTQYF. In DNA form, the CDR3 reads TGTGCCAGCAGCCAAAGGCAGACCACAGATACGCAGTATTTT. This chain connects TRBV7-3 to TRBJ2-3; unclear D gene. The CDR3 consists of 14 residues. Germline V gives CDR1 SGHTA, CDR2 FQGTGA. Trimming pared 5 bases from V and 2 bases from J, leaving 11 bases between.

The table lists this clonotype with many counts. J is TRBJ1-2 and V is TRBV7-2; no clear D gene. The CDR3 is made up of 14 amino acids. The germline V gene has CDR1 SGHTA and CDR2 FQGNSA. V lost 1 base and J 4 bases, leaving 10 bases between the germline ends. CDR3 DNA: TGTGCCAGCAGCTTAGACGGGATCGGCTATGGCTACACCTTC. Translated: CASSLDGIGYGYTF.

The chain recombines TRBV15 with TRBJ2-2, with 12 bases fitting TRBD2. Per the germline V gene, CDR1 is LNHNV and CDR2 is YYDKDF (reference sequence). The CDR3 loop spans 16 amino acids. With 1 base clipped from V and 8 bases from J, the junction kept 5 bases outside the gene matches. CDR3 sequence reads: CATSRGLAGVQGELFF. CDR3 in DNA: TGTGCCACCAGCAGAGGACTAGCGGGAGTCCAAGGGGAGCTGTTTTTT. Based on the CDR3 plus reference TRBV15 and TRBJ2-2, the full variable domain is DAMVIQNPRYQVTQFGKPVTLSCSQTLNHNVMYWYQQKSSQAPKLLFHYYDKDFNNEADTPDNFQSRRPNTSFCFLDIRSPGLGDTAMYLCATSRGLAGVQGELFFGEGSRLTVL.

The CDR3 nucleotides read TGTGCCAGCAGTGAAGTTGAAGCAGAAACCTACAATGAGCAGTTCTTC. It translates to CASSEVEAETYNEQFF. This rearrangement joins TRBV6-1 to TRBJ2-1, with D unclear. Germline V lookup: CDR1 MNHNS, CDR2 SASEGT. The CDR3 is 16 residues long. The V end lost 1 base, the J end lost 2 bases, and 12 bases lay between the germline ends.

This clonotype was detected ten times or more. The chain is built from TRBV27 and TRBJ2-4; maybe TRBD2 (5 bases). CDR1 is MNHEY and CDR2 is SMNVEV in the germline V gene (reference sequence). The CDR3 length is 14 residues. The V gene lost 6 bases and the J gene lost 9 bases, with 18 bases spanning the gap. The CDR3 protein is CASRPQAAAGIQYF. Written as DNA, the CDR3 is TGTGCCAGCAGGCCTCAAGCGGCGGCAGGCATTCAGTACTTC.

The V and J genes are TRBV7-9 and TRBJ2-5; possibly TRBD2 for D (6 bases). CDR1 is SEHNR, CDR2 FQNEAQ, per germline (reference sequence). Trimming shortened V by 4 bases and J by 5 bases, and 14 bases separated the two germline ends. The CDR3 runs 14 residues. CDR3 in amino acids: CASSSTTSSETQYF. The CDR3 DNA follows: TGTGCCAGCAGCTCGACTACTAGCTCGGAGACCCAGTACTTC.

This clonotype has a handful of counts. The rearrangement uses TRBV20-1 and TRBJ2-1; 9 nucleotides agree with TRBD2. Germline trimming cut 4 bases from V and 5 bases from J; bases unmatched to any gene: 9. CDR3 size: 15 residues. CDR1 and CDR2 from the germline V gene are DFQATT and SNEGSKA (reference sequence). For the CDR3, the DNA is TGCAGTGCTAATTACGCGGGAGGGCCGCACAATGAGCAGTTCTTC. This codes for CSANYAGGPHNEQFF.

This clonotype occurred a few times. The chain couples TRBV7-6 to TRBJ2-3, with 10 bases fitting TRBD2. The V gene's germline CDR1 is SGHVS and CDR2 FNYEAQ. The V and J ends lost 5 bases and 6 bases, in that order; junction bases with no gene match: 11. This CDR3 is built from 16 residues. The CDR3 region is CASSPLAGEYRDTQYF. CDR3 coding DNA: TGTGCCAGCAGCCCGCTAGCGGGAGAGTACAGGGATACGCAGTATTTT.

The table lists this clonotype with a few counts. The rearrangement links TRBV5-4 to TRBJ1-6, with a possible D match to TRBD1 (5 bases). Germline V gene sequence: CDR1 SGHNT, CDR2 YYREEE (reference sequence). The CDR3 covers 15 residues. Trimming took off 0 bases at V and 7 bases at J, with 11 bases between the two ends. The CDR3 bases are TGTGCCAGCAGCTTGGAGGCAGGGCGCAATTCACCCCTCCACTTT. Amino acids: CASSLEAGRNSPLHF.

The gene calls are TRBV7-4 and TRBJ1-3; D unclear. Trimming pared 6 bases from V and 2 bases from J, leaving 14 bases between. CDR3 length equals 15 residues. CDR1 is SGHVT, CDR2 SQSDAQ, per germline. CDR3 DNA: TGTGCCAGCAGACTAAATGAACCGCCTGGAAACACCATATATTTT. Protein sequence: CASRLNEPPGNTIYF.

This clonotype was found a few times. The chain is built from TRBV28 and TRBJ2-3; no reliable D call. Germline loops: CDR1 MDHEN, CDR2 SYDVKM. The CDR3 contains 14 residues. V was clipped by 7 bases and J by 3 bases, with 14 bases between them. The CDR3 sequence: CASKASSGTDTQYF. CDR3 sequence (DNA): TGTGCCAGCAAGGCATCTAGTGGTACAGATACGCAGTATTTT.

The rearrangement joins TRBV7-9 to TRBJ2-1, with 10 bases lining up with TRBD1. The CDR3 totals 16 residues. Germline V lookup: CDR1 SEHNR, CDR2 FQNEAQ (reference sequence). Losses at the gene ends were 1 base for V and 1 base for J; bases not matched to a gene: 1. The CDR3 protein is CASSLGDRGSYNEQFF. The CDR3 region has the DNA TGTGCCAGCAGCTTAGGGGACAGGGGTTCCTACAATGAGCAGTTCTTC.

This clonotype was seen more than once but under ten times. The chain couples TRBV7-2 to TRBJ1-1; D is perhaps TRBD1 (6 bases). Deletions cut 5 bases from V and 11 bases from J, with 15 bases between. The CDR3 is 12 residues long. The germline V gene encodes CDR1 SGHTA and CDR2 FQGNSA. The CDR3 nucleotides read TGTGCCAGCAGCAACTATGGGGGCCGGGCTTTCTTT. It translates to CASSNYGGRAFF.

The rearrangement uses TRBV6-2 or TRBV6-3 and TRBJ2-1; 7 nucleotides match TRBD1. The trim removed 3 bases at V and 2 bases at J, leaving 1 base unmatched. The length of the CDR3 is 14 residues. CDR1 and CDR2 from the germline V gene are MNHEY and SVGEGT. The CDR3 region has the DNA TGTGCCAGCAGTTATGACAGGGCCTACAATGAGCAGTTCTTC. Its protein is CASSYDRAYNEQFF.

The J gene is TRBJ2-1, the V gene TRBV13; perhaps TRBD2 as D (5 bases). Trimming took off 6 bases at V and 8 bases at J, with 14 bases between the two ends. Germline CDR1 and CDR2: PRHDT and FYEKMQ (reference sequence). The CDR3 extends over 13 amino acids. CDR3 loop: CASSSGRYDEQFF. The CDR3 DNA follows: TGTGCCAGCAGTTCGGGAAGGTACGATGAGCAGTTCTTC.

This sequence joins TRBV6-2 or TRBV6-3 and TRBJ1-5, with a tentative D call TRBD1 (5 bases). V gave up 7 bases and J gave up 2 bases, with 15 bases separating them. The CDR3 runs to 15 residues. CDR1 MNHEY and CDR2 SVGEGT come from the germline V gene. The CDR3 DNA follows: TGTGCCAGCACCCCGGGCCTCAGGGGCAATCAGCCCCAGCATTTT. Protein sequence: CASTPGLRGNQPQHF.

At least ten counts were recorded for this clonotype. The V and J genes are TRBV6-2 or TRBV6-3 and TRBJ1-4; D is perhaps TRBD1 (5 bases). The CDR3 is 15 amino acids. Germline CDR1 reads MNHEY; CDR2 reads SVGEGT. Trimming left V 5 bases short and J 6 bases short, with 16 bases between. In DNA, the CDR3 is TGTGCCAGCAGTACAGGTCAGCGGTTCGATGAAAAACTGTTTTTT. Encoded protein: CASSTGQRFDEKLFF.

At least ten counts were recorded for this clonotype. This chain links TRBV6-1 with TRBJ1-2; possibly TRBD1 for D (5 bases). Trimming removed 8 bases at V and 6 bases at J, with 13 bases between. The CDR3 is 12 amino acids. Germline CDR1 MNHNS, CDR2 SASEGT. DNA of the CDR3: TGTGCCAGCTCGGGGGGGGGAGATGGCTACACCTTC. Its translation: CASSGGGDGYTF.

This chain connects TRBV14 to TRBJ2-1; 7 positions match TRBD1. This CDR3 has 13 amino acids. The J segment lost 6 bases and the V segment lost 6 bases, leaving 5 bases of the junction unmatched. CDR1 SGHDN and CDR2 FVKESK come from the germline V gene. This CDR3 is CASRLKGANEQFF. CDR3 DNA: TGTGCCAGCAGGCTAAAGGGGGCCAATGAGCAGTTCTTC.

This clonotype has ten or more counts. The V gene is TRBV11-2, the J gene TRBJ2-1; D gene ambiguous. The CDR3 is made up of 15 amino acids. Germline loops: CDR1 SGHAT, CDR2 FQNNGV. Trimming stripped 2 bases from V and 2 bases from J, with 10 bases between. DNA of the CDR3: TGTGCCAGCAGCTTAACTCTAAAGGCCTACAATGAGCAGTTCTTC. Translating gives CASSLTLKAYNEQFF.

At least ten counts were recorded for this clonotype. The rearrangement uses TRBV20-1 and TRBJ1-5; TRBD1 aligns across 8 bases. Germline trimming cut 6 bases from V and 2 bases from J; bases unmatched to any gene: 3. The germline CDR1 and CDR2 sequences are DFQATT and SNEGSKA (reference sequence). The CDR3 loop spans 13 amino acids. CDR3 amino acids: CSAEGQGNQPQHF. The CDR3 DNA reads TGCAGTGCGGAGGGACAGGGCAATCAGCCCCAGCATTTT.

This clonotype was observed a handful of times. The chain has TRBV6-5 and TRBJ2-3, with D unclear. The CDR3 totals 14 residues. Trimming cost V 2 bases and J 0 bases, with 6 bases left between them. Germline V gives CDR1 MNHEY, CDR2 SVGAGI. CDR3 sequence (DNA): TGTGCCAGCAGTTACGGGCGAAGCACAGATACGCAGTATTTT. It encodes CASSYGRSTDTQYF.

In its sample, this clonotype was seen many times. The V call is TRBV7-2, the J call TRBJ1-2; D uncertain. This CDR3 region has 13 residues. Per germline, CDR1 SGHTA and CDR2 FQGNSA. V dropped 3 bases and J dropped 2 bases, with 7 bases sitting between them. The CDR3 region has the DNA TGTGCCAGCAGCTTTTTACAGAACTATGGCTACACCTTC. Its protein is CASSFLQNYGYTF.

The chain carries TRBV19 and TRBJ2-2, with D possibly TRBD2 on 6 matching bases. Germline V gene lookup returns CDR1 LNHDA and CDR2 SQIVND (reference sequence). The V end was cut by 6 bases, the J end by 2 bases, with 16 bases between. This CDR3 has 16 residues. DNA for the CDR3: TGTGCCAGTAGCCTTGGGTGGGGAGGTAACACCGGGGAGCTGTTTTTT. This sequence encodes CASSLGWGGNTGELFF.

This chain joins TRBV2 and TRBJ2-7, with D unresolved. This CDR3 is 10 amino acids long. The germline gives CDR1 SNHLY, CDR2 FYNNEI. V lost 7 bases and J lost 3, with 4 bases in between. The CDR3 spells CASTNYEQYV. The DNA for the CDR3 is TGTGCCAGCACAAACTACGAGCAGTACGTC.

This clonotype has more than one count but fewer than ten. The chain recombines TRBV20-1 with TRBJ2-1; TRBD2 aligns across 9 bases. The CDR3 spans 13 residues. J was trimmed by 9 bases and V by 6 bases; bases with no gene match: 9. Germline V gene data show CDR1 as DFQATT and CDR2 as SNEGSKA (reference sequence). In DNA form, the CDR3 reads TGCAGTGCCGTAGCGGGAGCTTCGGGTGAGCAGTTCTTC. Residues: CSAVAGASGEQFF.

The chain combines TRBV7-9 with TRBJ1-5; D not certain. CDR3 length equals 14 residues. V was trimmed by 0 bases and J by 5 bases, leaving 8 bases between them. Germline CDR1 and CDR2: SEHNR and FQNEAQ (reference sequence). The CDR3 DNA sequence: TGTGCCAGCAGCTTAGCGCCCGAGTATCAGCCCCAGCATTTT. This sequence encodes CASSLAPEYQPQHF.

This clonotype showed up many times. The chain joins TRBV7-2 to TRBJ2-1; perhaps TRBD2 as D (5 bases). In germline, CDR1 is SGHTA, CDR2 FQGNSA. The CDR3 totals 15 residues. The V end was cut by 2 bases, the J end by 1 base, with 9 bases between. The CDR3 nucleotides are TGTGCCAGCAGCTTATGGGAGAGGTCCTACAATGAGCAGTTCTTC. Translating gives CASSLWERSYNEQFF.

This clonotype appeared many times. The chain joins TRBV6-2 or TRBV6-3 to TRBJ2-5; 10 nucleotides align to TRBD2. V lost 2 bases and J lost 4; bases outside the gene matches: 13. The CDR3 covers 18 residues. CDR1 is MNHEY and CDR2 is SVGEGT in the germline V gene. CDR3 sequence reads: CASSYRSGRAFKLETQYF. In DNA form, the CDR3 reads TGTGCCAGCAGTTACCGGAGCGGGAGGGCCTTCAAGTTAGAGACCCAGTACTTC.

This clonotype has at least ten counts. CDR3: CASSLQRLAGGSTDTQYF. The DNA of the CDR3 is TGTGCCAGCAGCTTGCAAAGACTAGCGGGAGGGAGCACAGATACGCAGTATTTT. The chain joins TRBV7-2 to TRBJ2-3, with TRBD2 matching 14 bases. Germline V gene sequence: CDR1 SGHTA, CDR2 FQGNSA. Trimming took 3 bases from V and 0 from J; bases not matched to a gene: 5. CDR3 length equals 18 residues.